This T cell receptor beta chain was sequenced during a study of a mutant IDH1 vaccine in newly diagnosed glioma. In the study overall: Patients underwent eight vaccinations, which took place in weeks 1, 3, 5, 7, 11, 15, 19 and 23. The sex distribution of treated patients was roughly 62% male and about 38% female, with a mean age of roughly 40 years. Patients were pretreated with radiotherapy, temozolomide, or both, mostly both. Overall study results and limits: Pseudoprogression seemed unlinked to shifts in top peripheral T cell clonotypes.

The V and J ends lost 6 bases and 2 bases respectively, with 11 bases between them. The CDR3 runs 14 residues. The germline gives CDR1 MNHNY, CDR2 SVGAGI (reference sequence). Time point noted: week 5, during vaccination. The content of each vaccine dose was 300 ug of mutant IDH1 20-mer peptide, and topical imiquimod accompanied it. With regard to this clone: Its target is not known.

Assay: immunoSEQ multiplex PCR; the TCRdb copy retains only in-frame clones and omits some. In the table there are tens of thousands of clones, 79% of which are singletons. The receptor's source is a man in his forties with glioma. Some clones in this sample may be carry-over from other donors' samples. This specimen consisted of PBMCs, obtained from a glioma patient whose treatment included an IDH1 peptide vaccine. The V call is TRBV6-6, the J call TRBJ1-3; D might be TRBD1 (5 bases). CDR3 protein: CASRGTYTGNTIYF. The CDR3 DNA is TGTGCCAGCAGGGGGACGTATACTGGAAACACCATATATTTT.